Below, 20 T cell receptor beta chains from the same sample are listed, as sequenced in a study of CD8 T cells in ankylosing spondylitis. TCRdb re-called the 5' RACE reads with MiXCR, one entry per CDR3 protein. Found here are 40,000 or so distinct CDR3 sequences, approximately 10% of them singletons; the top ten hold more than 1.3%. Sequencing was carried out using blood, either unsorted or a sorted T cell fraction (not recorded which). The receptors originated from a male donor with ankylosing spondylitis or in good health (not recorded which).

The chain employs TRBV5-5 and TRBJ2-3; possible D gene TRBD1, 7 bases. The CDR3 runs 17 residues. Germline V gives CDR1 SGHKS, CDR2 YYEKEE (reference sequence). Between the trimmed V and J ends, which lost 4 bases and 3 bases, there was a span of 21 bases. Here the CDR3 DNA reads TGTGCCAGCAGCCTCCGACAGGGCGGGATCGGGACAGATACGCAGTATTTT. Residues: CASSLRQGGIGTDTQYF.

This clonotype was observed at least ten times. The chain employs TRBV10-2 and TRBJ2-2; D is undetermined. The germline CDR1 and CDR2 sequences are WSHSY and SAAADI. The ends were cut back, 3 bases at V and 8 bases at J, with 4 bases in the middle. CDR3 size: 11 residues. The CDR3 protein is CASSDLGELFF. The CDR3 nucleotides read TGCGCCAGCAGTGATCTAGGGGAGCTGTTTTTT.

In this sample, this clonotype turned up many times. This sequence joins TRBV5-1 and TRBJ2-2, with 8 bases matching TRBD1. CDR1 is SGHRS and CDR2 is YFSETQ in the germline V gene. J lost 5 bases, V lost 4 bases, and 13 bases had no gene match. The CDR3 has 17 amino acids. The CDR3 DNA sequence: TGCGCCAGCAGCCCTCCTATAGGACAGGGTAAAACCGGGGAGCTGTTTTTT. Its translation: CASSPPIGQGKTGELFF.

This clonotype was seen at least ten times. The genes are TRBV11-1 and TRBJ2-7, with D tentatively TRBD1 (6 bases). V dropped 5 bases and J dropped 4 bases, with 9 bases sitting between them. This CDR3 region has 12 residues. Germline V gives CDR1 SGHAT, CDR2 FQDESV (reference sequence). The CDR3, as DNA: TGTGCCAGCAGCACTCAGGGGTACGAGCAGTACTTC. This translates into CASSTQGYEQYF.

This clonotype came up many times. V usage is TRBV12-3 or TRBV12-4 and J usage is TRBJ2-5; D is unresolved. The CDR3 length is 13 residues. The germline V and J ends were trimmed by 3 bases and 0 bases, with 5 bases remaining between them. The CDR3: CASSFSNQETQYF. Here the CDR3 DNA reads TGTGCCAGCAGTTTTAGCAACCAAGAGACCCAGTACTTC.

This clonotype was seen repeatedly, ten times or more. This rearrangement joins TRBV20-1 to TRBJ2-2; TRBD1 might be the D (5 bases). The CDR3 is made up of 13 amino acids. Germline loops: CDR1 DFQATT, CDR2 SNEGSKA (reference sequence). Trimming removed 0 bases from V and 7 bases from J, with 9 bases in between. The CDR3 sequence: CSARDGANGELFF. In DNA form, the CDR3 reads TGCAGTGCTAGAGATGGGGCAAACGGGGAGCTGTTTTTT.

The table lists this clonotype with many counts. V and J are TRBV9 and TRBJ1-1; D not certain. Per the germline V gene, CDR1 is SGDLS and CDR2 is YYNGEE. This CDR3 region has 13 residues. Trimming removed 0 bases from V and 3 bases from J, with 6 bases in between. The CDR3 is CASSVGQDTEAFF. DNA of the CDR3: TGTGCCAGCAGCGTAGGTCAGGACACTGAAGCTTTCTTT.

This clonotype was seen ten or more times. The chain recombines TRBV5-1 with TRBJ1-4; D ambiguous. V lost 4 bases, J lost 15 bases, and 13 bases lay in between. This CDR3 is built from 11 residues. Germline CDR1 SGHRS, CDR2 YFSETQ. CDR3 sequence reads: CASSNLIRLFF. CDR3 DNA sequence: TGCGCCAGCAGCAACTTAATACGGTTGTTTTTT.

This clonotype was detected ten times or more. The V and J genes are TRBV12-3 or TRBV12-4 and TRBJ2-3; the match to TRBD2 covers 10 bases. The V segment lost 3 bases and the J segment 0 bases; nucleotides outside the gene matches: 6. The CDR3 is 17 amino acids. CDR3 protein: CASSFQTSGSSTDTQYF. The CDR3 region has the DNA TGTGCCAGCAGTTTCCAGACTAGCGGGTCCAGCACAGATACGCAGTATTTT.

The V gene is TRBV7-2, the J gene TRBJ1-2; the match to TRBD1 covers 9 bases. Germline assignment: CDR1 SGHTA and CDR2 FQGNSA. The ends lost 4 bases at V and 3 bases at J; junction bases unmatched: 0. The CDR3 sequence is 13 residues long. The chain's CDR3 is CASSWDRDYGYTF. The CDR3 nucleotides read TGTGCCAGCAGCTGGGACAGGGACTATGGCTACACCTTC.

The CDR3 bases are TGTGCCAGCAGCTTAGAAACAGCGGGGGGGACCGCCGGGGAGCTGTTTTTT. It encodes CASSLETAGGTAGELFF. The rearrangement joins TRBV5-5 to TRBJ2-2; 10 bases agree with TRBD2. Germline V CDR1 and CDR2: SGHKS, YYEKEE (reference sequence). The CDR3 spans 17 residues. After removal of 2 bases from V and 6 bases from J, the junction contained 10 bases not matched to a gene.

The chain joins TRBV7-6 to TRBJ2-5; D unresolved. The CDR3 length is 15 residues. V lost 0 bases, J lost 0 bases, and 8 bases lay in between. CDR1 SGHVS and CDR2 FNYEAQ come from the germline V gene. The CDR3 region has the DNA TGTGCCAGCAGCTTAGCTTACAGCTACCAAGAGACCCAGTACTTC. Amino acids: CASSLAYSYQETQYF.

This clonotype was counted at least ten times. The chain carries TRBV12-3 or TRBV12-4 and TRBJ1-3; D is unresolved. The CDR3 has 14 residues. V gave up 2 bases and J gave up 4 bases, with 9 bases separating them. This CDR3 is CASSLRENGNTIYF. The CDR3 bases are TGTGCCAGCAGTTTAAGAGAAAACGGAAACACCATATATTTT.

This clonotype was seen ten or more times. This chain joins TRBV30 and TRBJ1-1; 8 bases fit TRBD1. The length of the CDR3 is 13 residues. Per the germline V gene, CDR1 is GTSNPN and CDR2 is SVGIG (reference sequence). Losses at the gene ends were 4 bases for V and 3 bases for J; bases not matched to a gene: 4. CDR3 sequence (DNA): TGTGCCTGGATGGGACAGGTCGACACTGAAGCTTTCTTT. Residues: CAWMGQVDTEAFF. The full variable domain, with the rest looked up from reference TRBV30 and TRBJ1-1, is SQTIHQWPATLVQPVGSPLSLECTVEGTSNPNLYWYRQAAGRGLQLLFYSVGIGQISSEVPQNLSASRPQDRQFILSSKKLLLSDSGFYLCAWMGQVDTEAFFGQGTRLTVV.

This clonotype was observed many times. In DNA form, the CDR3 reads TGTGCCAGCAGCGTCGGGAGGCAGGGGGCTACAGATACGCAGTATTTT. This encodes CASSVGRQGATDTQYF. The chain recombines TRBV9 with TRBJ2-3; maybe TRBD1 (8 bases). The CDR3 contains 16 residues. Trimming cost V 2 bases and J 3 bases, with 16 bases left between them. Germline CDR1 and CDR2: SGDLS and YYNGEE.

This clonotype was detected many times. The chain couples TRBV12-5 to TRBJ1-1, with 8 bases lining up with TRBD1. V lost 1 base to trimming and J lost 6 bases; unmatched junction nucleotides: 4. The CDR3 is made up of 14 amino acids. Germline-derived CDR1 and CDR2 are LGHNT and FRNRAP. The CDR3, as DNA: TGTGCTAGTGGTTTGGCAGGACAGGGCTCTGAAGCTTTCTTT. Translating it yields CASGLAGQGSEAFF.

This clonotype was seen repeatedly, ten times or more. The rearrangement links TRBV28 to TRBJ2-5; a weak D match, TRBD1 (9 bases). The CDR3 is made up of 16 amino acids. With 7 bases removed from V and 1 base from J, the gap between germline ends came to 19 bases. Germline lookup yields CDR1 MDHEN and CDR2 SYDVKM. CDR3: CASIRTGAGGQETQYF. In DNA form, the CDR3 reads TGTGCCAGCATCCGGACAGGGGCGGGGGGCCAAGAGACCCAGTACTTC.

There are many counts of this clonotype. This chain uses TRBV20-1 with TRBJ2-3; TRBD1 matches 8 bases. Trimming at V came to 5 bases and at J to 1 base, leaving 8 bases not matched to a gene. CDR3 size: 15 residues. Germline V gene sequence: CDR1 DFQATT, CDR2 SNEGSKA (reference sequence). The CDR3 DNA follows: TGCAGTGCTGAGATCCCGGGACAGGGCACAGATACGCAGTATTTT. Its translation is CSAEIPGQGTDTQYF.

This clonotype showed up many times. This chain connects TRBV10-3 to TRBJ2-7, with D perhaps TRBD1 or TRBD2 (5 bases each). Germline loops: CDR1 ENHRY, CDR2 SYGVKD. The V and J ends lost 7 bases and 7 bases respectively, with 23 bases between them. CDR3 length equals 15 residues. CDR3 loop: CAIMARDSGRVEQYF. The CDR3 bases are TGTGCCATCATGGCGCGAGACAGCGGACGGGTTGAGCAGTACTTC.

A word on this clonotype: Lacking the conserved final phenylalanine or tryptophan, this CDR3 likely reflects a read error. This sequence joins TRBV7-2 and TRBJ2-1; D gene unclear. Germline V CDR1 and CDR2: SGHTA, FQGNSA. This CDR3 has 12 residues. V was pared by 5 bases and J by 5 bases, with 7 bases between. CDR3 DNA sequence: TGTGCCAGCAGCCGGGTCGACAATGAGCAGTTCCTC. Translated, it gives CASSRVDNEQFL.